This T cell receptor beta chain comes out of a study of sequential checkpoint blockade in melanoma. Study in general: Patients were randomized 1:1 to nivolumab-then-ipilimumab or ipilimumab-then-nivolumab first-line. DNA from 90 to 100 pretreatment tumor samples underwent TCRβ immunosequencing. Study results and caveats: Clinical benefit was about 30 times likelier when tumor T-cell fraction and clonality increased.

Stated treatment: randomized to nivolumab then ipilimumab (arm A) or the reverse (arm B). No patient had prior DNA-damaging chemotherapy. The CDR3 loop spans 16 amino acids. Germline CDR1 is SGHNT and CDR2 is YENEEA. V lost 4 bases to trimming and J lost 5 bases; unmatched junction nucleotides: 7. Regarding this clone: Its antigen is undetermined.

Some clones are missing from TCRdb's copy, which holds only in-frame ones; the method was immunoSEQ multiplex PCR. The table lists about 2,000 clones, about 19% of them singletons. The sequencing used tumor tissue (inferred from file names), collected from a patient given nivolumab and ipilimumab in sequence. This rearrangement joins TRBV11-3 to TRBJ2-3, with 12 bases identical to TRBD2. This TCR derives from a human donor with melanoma. Here the CDR3 DNA reads TGTGCCAGCAGCTCTTCTAGCGGGGGGGCCAGAGATACGCAGTATTTT. Protein: CASSSSSGGARDTQYF.